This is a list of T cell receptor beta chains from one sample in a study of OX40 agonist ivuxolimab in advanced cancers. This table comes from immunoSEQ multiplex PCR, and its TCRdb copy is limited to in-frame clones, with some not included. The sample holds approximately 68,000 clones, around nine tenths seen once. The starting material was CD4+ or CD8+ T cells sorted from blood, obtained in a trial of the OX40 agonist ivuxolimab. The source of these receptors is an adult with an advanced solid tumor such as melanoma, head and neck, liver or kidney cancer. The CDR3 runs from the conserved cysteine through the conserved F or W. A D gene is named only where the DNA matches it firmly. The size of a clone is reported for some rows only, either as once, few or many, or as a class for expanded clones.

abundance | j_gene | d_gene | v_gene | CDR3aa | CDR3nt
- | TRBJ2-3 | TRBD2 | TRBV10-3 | CAISSNVGGDTQYF | TGTGCCATCAGTTCGAACGTGGGAGGGGATACGCAGTATTTT
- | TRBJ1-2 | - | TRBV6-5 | CASSPLWQAYGYTF | TGTGCCAGCAGTCCGCTATGGCAGGCCTATGGCTACACCTTT
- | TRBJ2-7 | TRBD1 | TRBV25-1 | CASSEFYRGSYEQYF | TGTGCCAGCAGTGAATTTTACAGGGGTTCCTACGAGCAGTACTTC
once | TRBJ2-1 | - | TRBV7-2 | CASSLDRGAYNEQFF | TGTGCCAGCAGCTTAGATAGGGGGGCCTACAATGAGCAGTTCTTC
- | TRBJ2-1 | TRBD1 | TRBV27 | CASGWTGSYNEQFF | TGTGCCAGCGGATGGACAGGGTCTTACAATGAGCAGTTCTTC
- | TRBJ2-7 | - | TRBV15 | CATSREGSYEQYF | TGTGCCACCAGCAGAGAAGGCTCCTACGAGCAGTACTTC
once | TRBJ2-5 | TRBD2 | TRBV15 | CATSSGAGGVFQETQYF | TGTGCCACCAGCAGTGGAGCGGGAGGGGTCTTTCAAGAGACCCAGTACTTC
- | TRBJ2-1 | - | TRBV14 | CASSQQSSLSSYNEQFF | TGTGCCAGCAGCCAACAATCTAGTTTGAGCTCCTACAATGAGCAGTTCTTC
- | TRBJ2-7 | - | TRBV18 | CASSPPGQRTHEQYF | TGTGCCAGCTCACCACCGGGACAACGAACCCACGAGCAGTACTTC
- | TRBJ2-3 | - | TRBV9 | CASSPTGARAPDTQYF | TGTGCCAGCAGCCCTACCGGGGCGAGAGCTCCAGATACGCAGTATTTT
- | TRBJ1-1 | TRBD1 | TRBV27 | CASSLGTGRLAEAFF | TGTGCCAGCAGTTTAGGGACAGGGAGATTGGCTGAAGCTTTCTTT
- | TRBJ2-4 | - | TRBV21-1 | CEKNIQYF | TGCGAGAAAAACATTCAGTACTTC
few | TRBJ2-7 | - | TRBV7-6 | CASSLQSSYEQYF | TGTGCCAGCAGCTTACAGAGCTCCTACGAGCAGTACTTC
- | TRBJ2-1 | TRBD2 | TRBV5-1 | CASSPGLAGVDEQFF | TGCGCCAGCAGCCCCGGACTAGCGGGAGTTGATGAGCAGTTCTTC
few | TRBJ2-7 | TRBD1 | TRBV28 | CASTPRQGAGYEQYF | TGTGCCAGCACCCCTAGACAGGGGGCGGGCTACGAGCAGTACTTC
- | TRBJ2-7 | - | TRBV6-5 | CASSYSAGFGYEQYF | TGTGCCAGCAGTTACTCTGCGGGATTTGGATACGAGCAGTACTTC
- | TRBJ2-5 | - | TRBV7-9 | CASSWWDGQETQYF | TGTGCCAGCAGCTGGTGGGACGGGCAAGAGACCCAGTACTTC
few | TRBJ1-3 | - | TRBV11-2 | CASSFGVSGNTIYF | TGTGCCAGCAGCTTTGGCGTCTCTGGAAACACCATATATTTT
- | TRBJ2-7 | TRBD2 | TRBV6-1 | CASSEAPRGAYEQYF | TGTGCCAGCAGTGAAGCCCCCCGGGGGGCCTACGAGCAGTACTTC
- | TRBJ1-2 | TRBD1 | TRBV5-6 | CASSIGTEAHGYTF | TGTGCCAGCAGCATAGGGACAGAAGCCCATGGCTACACCTTC
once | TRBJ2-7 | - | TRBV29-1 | CSVARGAPSEQYF | TGCAGCGTTGCGCGGGGTGCCCCCTCCGAGCAGTACTTC
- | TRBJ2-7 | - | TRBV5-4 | CASSGTFYEQYF | TGTGCCAGCAGCGGGACTTTCTACGAGCAGTACTTC
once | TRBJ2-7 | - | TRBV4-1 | CASSQDPGTYYEQYF | TGCGCCAGCAGCCAAGATCCCGGGACATACTACGAGCAGTACTTC
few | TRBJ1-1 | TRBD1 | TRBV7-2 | CASSPQQGRLTEAFF | TGTGCCAGCAGCCCCCAACAGGGGCGGTTGACTGAAGCTTTCTTT
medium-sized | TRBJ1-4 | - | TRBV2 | CASSEMAGADEKLFF | TGTGCCAGCAGTGAAATGGCGGGGGCCGATGAAAAACTGTTTTTT
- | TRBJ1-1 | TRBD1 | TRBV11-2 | CASSIGDRGMNTEAFF | TGTGCCAGCAGCATTGGGGACAGGGGCATGAACACTGAAGCTTTCTTT
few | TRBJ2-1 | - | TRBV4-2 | CASSLGTAGGEHNEQFF | TGTGCCAGCAGCCTCGGGACCGCGGGCGGAGAACACAATGAGCAGTTCTTC
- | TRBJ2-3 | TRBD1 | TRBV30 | CAWSVQGSDTQYF | TGTGCCTGGAGTGTACAGGGGAGTGATACGCAGTATTTT
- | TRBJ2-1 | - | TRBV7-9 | CASSLNGRKDEQFF | TGTGCCAGCAGCTTAAACGGGAGAAAGGATGAGCAGTTCTTC
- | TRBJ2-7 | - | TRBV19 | CASSGRGSGRYEQYF | TGTGCCAGTAGTGGAAGGGGGTCCGGCCGCTACGAGCAGTACTTC